A selection of T cell receptor beta chains follows, all from one sample in a study of cytomegalovirus exposure and HLA in healthy donors. Repertoires were generated with immunoSEQ multiplex PCR, while TCRdb's copy carries only in-frame clones and drops some. The table has roughly 81,000 clones, 79% seen once. The sequenced material came from PBMCs. The receptor set was obtained from a man between 25 and 39 years old in good health and CMV-seronegative. Both conserved end residues are trimmed from each CDR3.

>TRBV6-1|TRBJ2-1
AIIRGHNEQF
>TRBV5-6|TRBJ2-1
ASELGRGQNEQF
>TRBV5-1|TRBJ1-4
ASSQLPTNEKLF
>TRBV19|TRBJ1-5
ASSTLGVSQPQH
>TRBV10-3|TRBJ1-6
AISERQGYGSPLH
>TRBV6-1|TRBJ2-7
ASSELYEQY
>TRBV6-5|TRBJ2-1
ASSSREDNEQF
>TRBV5-1|TRBJ2-2
ASSPHGQDYGGELF
>TRBV7-8|TRBJ2-4
ASSFMVGPKNIQY
>TRBV18|TRBJ1-6
ASSPPPRNSPLH
>TRBV14|TRBJ1-2
ASSPGQLLSGGGYT
>TRBV28|TRBJ2-5
ASSSGRPGTQY